This TCR beta chain was recovered during a study of cytomegalovirus exposure and HLA in healthy donors. Both 60 Vbeta primers and 13 Jbeta primers went into the PCR. Sequencing used immunoSEQ multiplex PCR; TCRdb keeps in-frame clones, though not all of them. Among hundreds of thousands of clones listed, about 90% were seen once. Germline loops: CDR1 MRHNA, CDR2 SNTAGT. This CDR3 contains 14 residues. V lost 6 bases, J lost 8 bases, and 5 bases stayed unmatched. This TCR derives from a woman aged 18-29 years in good health and CMV-seronegative. The chain recombines TRBV6-4 with TRBJ1-6, with 9 bases lining up with TRBD1. Sequencing was done on a sample of PBMCs. The CDR3 DNA reads as TGTGCCAGCAGCGCGGGGACAGGGCATTCACCCCTCCACTTT. Residues: CASSAGTGHSPLHF.